The source of this T cell receptor beta chain is a study of blood T cell repertoires in COVID-19. Looking at the study overall: Researchers got acute and convalescent COVID-19 samples from the United States, Italy and Spain.

The protocol was immunoSEQ multiplex PCR, while the TCRdb copy is restricted to in-frame clones and leaves out a portion. Of about 350,000 clones detected, around 91% appear once; the ten largest clones hold roughly 3.5%. The V gene's germline CDR1 is KGHDR and CDR2 SFDVKD. The CDR3 is 15 amino acids. V shed 4 bases and J 2 bases; nucleotides not matched to a gene: 4. The chain links TRBV24-1 to TRBJ1-5, with 7 bases fitting TRBD1. The TCR was taken from a woman younger than 35 who had recovered from COVID-19. The sequenced sample was peripheral blood. The CDR3 DNA reads TGTGCCACCAGTGAGACAGGGAGTGGCAATCAGCCCCAGCATTTT. This encodes CATSETGSGNQPQHF.